One and the same sample provided the 7 T cell receptor beta chains below, sequenced in a study of PD-1 blockade in classical Hodgkin lymphoma. Clones were sequenced by immunoSEQ multiplex PCR, and TCRdb holds only the in-frame ones, with some missing. The table has 80,000 to 100,000 clones, roughly 80% seen once. Relapse was seen in all patients after autologous stem cell transplantation, and brentuximab vedotin exposure was variable. The sequencing used peripheral blood mononuclear cells (PBMCs), collected before the second cycle of nivolumab. The source is a human donor with classical Hodgkin lymphoma.

As regards this clone: With a much larger clone just one base away, this may be a read error. The J gene is TRBJ2-7, the V gene TRBV5-6, with 8 bases aligning to TRBD1. From germline, CDR1 is SGHDT and CDR2 YYEEEE. J gave up 3 bases and V 3 bases, and 5 bases lay outside the gene matches. This CDR3 contains 14 residues. The CDR3 spells CASSSGGLSYEQYF. The CDR3 nucleotides are TGTGCCAGCAGCTCAGGGGGCCTGAGCTACGAGCAGTACTTC.

The chain has TRBV7-6 and TRBJ1-4; D gene unclear. Trimming shortened V by 0 bases and J by 4 bases, and 3 bases separated the two germline ends. Germline-derived CDR1 and CDR2 are SGHVS and FNYEAQ. The CDR3 extends over 13 amino acids. CDR3 nucleotides: TGTGCCAGCAGCTTAGCAAATAATGAAAAACTGTTTTTT. Encoded protein: CASSLANNEKLFF.

The chain carries TRBV5-1 and TRBJ2-7; 7 bases align to TRBD2. V shed 5 bases and J 1 base; nucleotides not matched to a gene: 3. Germline lookup yields CDR1 SGHRS and CDR2 YFSETQ. The CDR3 runs to 13 residues. The CDR3 nucleotides are TGCGCCAGCAGTTCGGGGGGATCCTACGAGCAGTACTTC. It specifies CASSSGGSYEQYF.

Worth noting for this clone: This sample also contains other DNA sequences that code for the same CDR3. The chain has TRBV9 and TRBJ2-3; no definite D call. This CDR3 spans 14 amino acids. With 0 bases removed from V and 1 base from J, the gap between germline ends came to 6 bases. Germline values: CDR1 SGDLS, CDR2 YYNGEE. Written as DNA, the CDR3 is TGTGCCAGCAGCGTAGAACAACGCACAGATACGCAGTATTTT. As protein: CASSVEQRTDTQYF.

The chain links TRBV7-3 to TRBJ2-1; weak D call: TRBD2 (6 bases). The germline V and J ends were trimmed by 5 bases and 0 bases, with 11 bases remaining between them. Germline loops: CDR1 SGHTA, CDR2 FQGTGA. CDR3 length equals 15 residues. CDR3 nucleotide sequence: TGTGCCAGCAGCCTGGGACTCCGCTCCTACAATGAGCAGTTCTTC. Its protein is CASSLGLRSYNEQFF.

The chain has TRBV21-1 and TRBJ1-5. TRBV21-1 is a recognized pseudogene. This CDR3 has 14 residues. The CDR3, as DNA: TGTGCCAGCAGCCCCGGGGGGTTGGGCCAGCCCCAGCATTTT. Its translation: CASSPGGLGQPQHF.

The genes are TRBV4-1 and TRBJ2-6; perhaps TRBD2 as D (5 bases). V was cut by 1 base and J by 0 bases, with 16 bases left in between. From germline, CDR1 is MGHRA and CDR2 YSYEKL. The CDR3 is 19 residues long. The CDR3 DNA reads TGCGCCAGCAGCCAAGCCCCGAGGGCAGTAAACTCTGGGGCCAACGTCCTGACTTTC. It yields the protein CASSQAPRAVNSGANVLTF.